The next 22 T cell receptor beta chains were all read from a single sample in a study of early T cells in non-severe SARS-CoV-2 infection. TCRdb itself ran the 5' RACE reads through MiXCR, one entry per CDR3 protein. The repertoire holds 35,000 to 45,000 distinct CDR3 sequences, with 12% as singletons. The sample taken for sequencing was whole blood. The receptors here all came from an adult who was a healthcare worker with PCR-confirmed SARS-CoV-2 infection or an uninfected control (not recorded which).

This clonotype has at least ten counts. The V call is TRBV5-1, the J call TRBJ2-7; D is unresolved. Germline V gives CDR1 SGHRS, CDR2 YFSETQ. The CDR3 sequence is 15 residues long. Trimming took off 0 bases at V and 7 bases at J, with 17 bases between the two ends. The CDR3 DNA follows: TGCGCCAGCAGCTTGGAAGGGTCCCGAATGAGGGAGCAGTACTTC. It yields the protein CASSLEGSRMREQYF. Together with reference TRBV5-1 and TRBJ2-7, the CDR3 gives the full variable domain: KAGVTQTPRYLIKTRGQQVTLSCSPISGHRSVSWYQQTPGQGLQFLFEYFSETQRNKGNFPGRFSGRQFSNSRSEMNVSTLELGDSALYLCASSLEGSRMREQYFGPGTRLTVT.

In its sample, this clonotype was seen many times. J is TRBJ1-5 and V is TRBV6-6; D uncertain. The CDR3 runs 15 residues. V dropped 4 bases and J dropped 0 bases, with 10 bases sitting between them. Germline CDR1 reads MNHNY; CDR2 reads SVGAGI (reference sequence). The CDR3: CASSSGTDSNQPQHF. Written as DNA, the CDR3 is TGTGCCAGCAGTTCGGGTACGGATAGCAATCAGCCCCAGCATTTT.

This clonotype was counted many times. The chain carries TRBV28 and TRBJ2-7; D is unresolved. There are 12 residues in the CDR3. Per germline, CDR1 MDHEN and CDR2 SYDVKM. The germline V and J ends were trimmed by 8 bases and 3 bases, with 11 bases remaining between them. CDR3 sequence (DNA): TGTGCCAGCGGGTCGGGTGGCTACGAGCAGTACTTC. Translating gives CASGSGGYEQYF.

The CDR3: CASSVEGSGYNEQFF. In nucleotides, the CDR3 is TGTGCCAGCAGCGTAGAAGGGAGTGGGTACAATGAGCAGTTCTTC. The chain combines TRBV9 with TRBJ2-1; possible D gene TRBD2, 5 bases. This CDR3 has 15 amino acids. CDR1 SGDLS and CDR2 YYNGEE come from the germline V gene. V lost 0 bases, J lost 4 bases, and 11 bases lay in between.

V usage is TRBV10-3 and J usage is TRBJ2-7, with D tentatively TRBD1 (6 bases). Germline CDR1 ENHRY, CDR2 SYGVKD. Trimming left V 3 bases short and J 1 base short, with 13 bases between. The CDR3 loop spans 15 amino acids. CDR3 loop: CAISDTGIKSYEQYF. The CDR3 DNA follows: TGTGCCATCAGTGATACAGGGATCAAATCCTACGAGCAGTACTTC.

Regarding this clonotype: This may be a read error: a much more frequent sequence differs by one nucleotide. The gene calls are TRBV11-2 and TRBJ2-7; no clear D gene. The germline V and J ends were trimmed by 1 base and 0 bases, with 7 bases remaining between them. The CDR3 covers 14 residues. The germline V gene encodes CDR1 SGHAT and CDR2 FQNNGV. The chain's CDR3 is CASSLGAGSYEQYF. The CDR3 DNA reads as TGTGCCAGCAGCTTAGGGGCAGGCTCCTACGAGCAGTACTTC.

This clonotype was seen repeatedly, ten times or more. J is TRBJ2-2 and V is TRBV13; D unresolved. This CDR3 comprises 13 residues. The V gene lost 2 bases and the J gene lost 7 bases, with 8 bases spanning the gap. Germline V gene data show CDR1 as PRHDT and CDR2 as FYEKMQ (reference sequence). The CDR3 spells CASSLKNGGELFF. The DNA for the CDR3 is TGTGCCAGCAGCTTAAAGAACGGCGGGGAGCTGTTTTTT.

In the case of this clonotype: A read error is possible here, since a much larger clone lies one base away. The chain is built from TRBV6-2 or TRBV6-3 and TRBJ2-2; 9 bases line up with TRBD1. CDR3 length: 16 amino acids. Germline-derived CDR1 and CDR2 are MNHEY and SVGEGT. The CDR3 DNA follows: TGTGCCAGCAGAACCGGGACAGGGTTGATCACCGTGGAGCTGTTTTTT. Residues: CASRTGTGLITVELFF.

This clonotype was observed at least ten times. The chain joins TRBV7-2 to TRBJ1-1; the D gene is possibly TRBD1 (6 bases). This CDR3 region has 16 residues. V lost 2 bases, J lost 3 bases, and 16 bases lay in between. Germline V gene data show CDR1 as SGHTA and CDR2 as FQGNSA. The CDR3 sequence is CASSLYLRGGDTEAFF. Written as DNA, the CDR3 is TGTGCCAGCAGCTTATATTTAAGGGGGGGCGACACTGAAGCTTTCTTT.

There are a few counts of this clonotype. The chain combines TRBV20-1 with TRBJ1-2; possibly TRBD1 for D (6 bases). Trimming pared 5 bases from V and 13 bases from J, leaving 26 bases between. CDR3 length: 14 residues. CDR1 and CDR2 (germline): DFQATT, SNEGSKA (reference sequence). The chain's CDR3 is CSALLMGQRNTPTF. The CDR3 bases are TGCAGTGCTCTACTTATGGGACAAAGAAACACCCCCACCTTC.

This clonotype was observed at least ten times. This chain connects TRBV7-2 to TRBJ2-1; the match to TRBD2 covers 13 bases. Losses at the gene ends were 4 bases for V and 0 bases for J; bases not matched to a gene: 6. The V gene's germline CDR1 is SGHTA and CDR2 FQGNSA. The CDR3 runs 18 residues. The CDR3, as DNA: TGTGCCAGCAGCTATGGGACTAGCGGGATGGCCTCCTACAATGAGCAGTTCTTC. It yields the protein CASSYGTSGMASYNEQFF.

This clonotype has at least ten counts. CDR3 sequence: CASSLSGSNYGYTF. The CDR3 coding sequence is TGTGCCAGCAGTTTATCGGGGTCTAACTATGGCTACACCTTC. The chain joins TRBV28 to TRBJ1-2; no firm D call. Trimming shortened V by 1 base and J by 0 bases, and 6 bases separated the two germline ends. In germline, CDR1 is MDHEN, CDR2 SYDVKM. The CDR3 has 14 residues.

This clonotype was observed at least ten times. The rearrangement links TRBV29-1 to TRBJ1-2; TRBD1 is a possible D gene (5 bases). CDR3 size: 11 residues. The V gene lost 4 bases and the J gene lost 7 bases, with 10 bases spanning the gap. Germline V gene lookup returns CDR1 SQVTM and CDR2 ANQGSEA. The CDR3 region has the DNA TGCAGCGTTGTGGGGGGTCGTGGCTACACCTTC. It codes for CSVVGGRGYTF.

In its sample, this clonotype was seen a few times. This sequence joins TRBV5-4 and TRBJ2-1; 10 nucleotides line up with TRBD2. V lost 0 bases and J lost 4; bases outside the gene matches: 4. The CDR3 is 16 amino acids. Germline loops: CDR1 SGHNT, CDR2 YYREEE (reference sequence). CDR3 DNA: TGTGCCAGCAGCTTGGTGGTTAGCGGGAGGTACAATGAGCAGTTCTTC. Residues: CASSLVVSGRYNEQFF.

This clonotype was counted ten times or more. The rearrangement uses TRBV5-1 and TRBJ2-3; TRBD2 matches 8 bases. From germline, CDR1 is SGHRS and CDR2 YFSETQ. Trimming cost V 3 bases and J 6 bases; bases outside gene matches: 12. The CDR3 consists of 16 residues. The CDR3 loop is CASSSRASGRSDTQYF. The CDR3 coding sequence is TGCGCCAGCAGCTCTAGGGCCAGCGGGAGATCGGATACGCAGTATTTT.

This chain joins TRBV10-3 and TRBJ2-5, with 7 bases matching TRBD2. The CDR3 extends over 16 amino acids. The V gene end was trimmed by 3 bases and the J gene end by 0 bases; junction bases not matched to a gene: 7. Germline V lookup: CDR1 ENHRY, CDR2 SYGVKD. In DNA form, the CDR3 reads TGTGCCATCAGTGACCCCTCGGGACTAAACCAAGAGACCCAGTACTTC. This gives the protein CAISDPSGLNQETQYF.

Ten or more counts support this clonotype. V is TRBV6-2 or TRBV6-3 and J is TRBJ2-7; tentatively, D is TRBD1 (6 bases). CDR3 size: 16 residues. The germline V and J ends were trimmed by 5 bases and 0 bases, with 17 bases remaining between them. The V gene's germline CDR1 is MNHEY and CDR2 SVGEGT. CDR3 sequence (DNA): TGTGCCAGCAGTGGGGGCCCTCAGAGGAGCTCCTACGAGCAGTACTTC. Protein: CASSGGPQRSSYEQYF.

This clonotype was observed many times. V and J are TRBV14 and TRBJ2-2; D remains ambiguous. The V and J ends lost 0 bases and 4 bases respectively, with 6 bases between them. Germline loops: CDR1 SGHDN, CDR2 FVKESK. CDR3 size: 14 residues. The CDR3 region has the DNA TGTGCCAGCAGCCAAGATTTCGCCACCGGGGAGCTGTTTTTT. This encodes CASSQDFATGELFF.

A few counts support this clonotype. This chain connects TRBV29-1 to TRBJ2-3; 12 bases match TRBD1. Germline V gene data show CDR1 as SQVTM and CDR2 as ANQGSEA. CDR3 length: 15 amino acids. The trim removed 3 bases at V and 2 bases at J, leaving 3 bases unmatched. The CDR3: CSVDLGQGATDTQYF. CDR3 bases: TGCAGCGTTGATTTGGGACAGGGGGCCACAGATACGCAGTATTTT.

There are a few counts of this clonotype. The chain uses TRBV5-6 and TRBJ2-7, with TRBD2 as a possible D gene (6 bases). Trimming took off 4 bases at V and 7 bases at J, with 15 bases between the two ends. Germline-derived CDR1 and CDR2 are SGHDT and YYEEEE. This CDR3 has 13 amino acids. The CDR3 is CASSPPSVGEQYF. The CDR3 bases are TGTGCCAGCAGCCCGCCTAGCGTGGGGGAGCAGTACTTC.

This chain joins TRBV4-2 and TRBJ2-5; D may be TRBD1 (6 bases). This CDR3 comprises 14 residues. The V gene's germline CDR1 is LGHNA and CDR2 YNFKEQ. V lost 4 bases to trimming and J lost 0 bases, with 9 bases between them. CDR3 residues: CASSLTGYQETQYF. CDR3 nucleotide sequence: TGTGCCAGCAGCCTTACAGGGTACCAAGAGACCCAGTACTTC.

The V gene is TRBV7-2, the J gene TRBJ2-1, with D perhaps matching TRBD2 (6 bases). Germline V lookup: CDR1 SGHTA, CDR2 FQGNSA. Trimming shortened V by 5 bases and J by 6 bases, and 17 bases separated the two germline ends. The CDR3 spans 15 residues. CDR3 sequence (DNA): TGTGCCAGCAGCGCCGGGGGACGGCAGATCAATGAGCAGTTCTTC. This sequence encodes CASSAGGRQINEQFF.